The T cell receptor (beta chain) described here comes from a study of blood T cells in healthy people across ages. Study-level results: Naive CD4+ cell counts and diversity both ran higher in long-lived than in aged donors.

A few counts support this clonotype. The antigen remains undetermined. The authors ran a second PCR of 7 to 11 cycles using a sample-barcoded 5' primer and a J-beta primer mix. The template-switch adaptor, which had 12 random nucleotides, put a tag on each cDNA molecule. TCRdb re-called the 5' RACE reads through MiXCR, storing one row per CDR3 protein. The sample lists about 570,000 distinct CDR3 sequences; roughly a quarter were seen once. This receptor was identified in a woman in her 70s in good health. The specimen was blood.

In nucleotides, the CDR3 is TGTGCCAGCAGCTTAGCTTTGACAGGGGGAGTTGATGGCTACACCTTC. It codes for CASSLALTGGVDGYTF. The rearrangement joins TRBV7-2 to TRBJ1-2; 9 bases agree with TRBD1. The ends lost 0 bases at V and 6 bases at J; junction bases unmatched: 8. The CDR3 is 16 amino acids. The V gene's germline CDR1 is SGHTA and CDR2 FQGNSA. Combining the CDR3 with reference TRBV7-2 and TRBJ1-2 gives the whole variable domain GAGVSQSPSNKVTEKGKDVELRCDPISGHTALYWYRQSLGQGLEFLIYFQGNSAPDKSGLPSDRFSAERTGGSVSTLTIQRTQQEDSAVYLCASSLALTGGVDGYTFGSGTRLTVV.